Sequencing of this T cell receptor (beta chain) was carried out in a study of blood T cell repertoires in COVID-19. The wider study: Collection of acute and convalescent COVID-19 samples took place in the United States, Italy and Spain.

Trimming stripped 2 bases from V and 5 bases from J, with 13 bases between. Germline V gene sequence: CDR1 MNHEY, CDR2 SVGAGI. The CDR3 is made up of 15 amino acids. This clone has a handful of counts. Produced via immunoSEQ multiplex PCR; TCRdb's table is partial and in-frame only. The table shows 150,000 to 200,000 clones, with roughly 80% occurring only once. The sample taken for sequencing was peripheral blood. The TCR sequence derives from a woman in her sixties or seventies with COVID-19, enrolled during active disease. This chain connects TRBV6-5 to TRBJ1-5; no clear D gene. This CDR3 reads CASSYRQNGDQPQHF. The DNA of the CDR3 is TGTGCCAGCAGTTACAGACAAAACGGTGATCAGCCCCAGCATTTT.